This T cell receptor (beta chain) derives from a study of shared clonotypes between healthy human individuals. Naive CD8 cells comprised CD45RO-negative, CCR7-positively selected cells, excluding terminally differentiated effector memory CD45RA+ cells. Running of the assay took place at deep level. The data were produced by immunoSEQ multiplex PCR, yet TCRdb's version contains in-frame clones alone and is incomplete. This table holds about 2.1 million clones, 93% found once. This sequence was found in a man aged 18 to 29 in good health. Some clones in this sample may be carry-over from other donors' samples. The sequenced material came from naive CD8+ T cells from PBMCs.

In DNA, the CDR3 is TGCAGCGTTACCGGGGGACACACCGGGGAGCTGTTTTTT. It is translated as CSVTGGHTGELFF. The rearrangement joins TRBV29-1 to TRBJ2-2; weak D call: TRBD2 (6 bases). Germline-derived CDR1 and CDR2 are SQVTM and ANQGSEA. Trimming stripped 5 bases from V and 3 bases from J, with 10 bases between. The CDR3 loop spans 13 amino acids.